The 27 T cell receptor beta chains below all came from one sample that was sequenced in a study of T cells in Graves' hyperthyroidism and ophthalmopathy. Template material for amplifying TCR beta CDR3 regions consisted of RNA transcripts. Carried out on the TCR CDR3, a first-round RT-PCR used the HTBI primer set. From the multiplex PCR reads, TCRdb called clonotypes with MiXCR, one entry per CDR3 protein. The repertoire holds some 550,000 distinct CDR3 sequences, roughly 15% seen once, with approximately 3.5% in the top ten. Sequenced: blood. These receptors were obtained from a middle-aged woman with Graves' ophthalmopathy.

This clonotype was detected a few times. The gene calls are TRBV27 and TRBJ1-1; D call uncertain. Germline loops: CDR1 MNHEY, CDR2 SMNVEV (reference sequence). V was pared by 6 bases and J by 1 base, with 9 bases between. CDR3 size: 13 residues. CDR3 DNA sequence: TGTGCCAGCAGCCCATTCTCGAACACTGAAGCTTTCTTT. It encodes CASSPFSNTEAFF.

This clonotype was found many times. The rearrangement joins TRBV11-3 to TRBJ2-2; TRBD2 matches 13 bases. The CDR3 totals 17 residues. V was pared by 5 bases and J by 5 bases, with 8 bases of the junction left unmatched. Looked up from germline, CDR1 is SGHNT and CDR2 is YENEEA. The CDR3 loop reads CASSPRSGLAGTGELFF. The CDR3 coding sequence is TGTGCCAGCAGCCCCAGGTCGGGACTAGCGGGAACCGGGGAGCTGTTTTTT.

This clonotype appeared many times. The chain has TRBV2 and TRBJ2-7; TRBD2 is a possible D gene (6 bases). Between the trimmed V and J ends, which lost 8 bases and 2 bases, there was a span of 16 bases. Germline CDR1 and CDR2: SNHLY and FYNNEI. This CDR3 is built from 14 residues. The CDR3 coding sequence is TGTGCCAGCCAAACCCCTAGCGCTCCCTACGAGCAGTACTTC. Protein product: CASQTPSAPYEQYF.

This clonotype was counted ten times or more. The chain uses TRBV7-2 and TRBJ2-5; possibly TRBD2 for D (6 bases). Germline assignment: CDR1 SGHTA and CDR2 FQGNSA. The CDR3 loop spans 15 amino acids. Trimming left V 5 bases short and J 1 base short, with 14 bases between. The CDR3 here is CASSPVSGFQETQYF. In nucleotides, the CDR3 is TGTGCCAGCAGCCCAGTTAGCGGCTTCCAAGAGACCCAGTACTTC.

This clonotype was found a few times. The CDR3 coding sequence is TGTGCCAGCAGTCCTACCGGGGGCAACTACAATGAGCAGTTCTTC. Protein sequence: CASSPTGGNYNEQFF. The chain uses TRBV5-4 and TRBJ2-1; D tentatively fits TRBD1 or TRBD2 (6 bases each). CDR1 is SGHNT, CDR2 YYREEE, per germline (reference sequence). The V end lost 5 bases, the J end lost 3 bases, and 15 bases lay between the germline ends. This CDR3 region has 15 residues.

This clonotype was observed many times. The V and J genes are TRBV6-1 and TRBJ1-2; D is perhaps TRBD1 (5 bases). The V end lost 0 bases, the J end lost 4 bases, and 12 bases lay between the germline ends. The germline V gene encodes CDR1 MNHNS and CDR2 SASEGT. CDR3 size: 15 residues. The CDR3 sequence: CASSEALGGSYGYTF. CDR3 DNA sequence: TGTGCCAGCAGTGAAGCGCTTGGGGGGAGCTATGGCTACACCTTC.

This clonotype was picked up a small number of times. Here the CDR3 DNA reads TGTGCCAGCAGTGGACCGGGACAGGGGACAGATACGCAGTATTTT. It codes for CASSGPGQGTDTQYF. The chain couples TRBV6-1 to TRBJ2-3; 10 nucleotides align to TRBD1. V lost 4 bases, J lost 3 bases, and 4 bases stayed unmatched. CDR1 MNHNS and CDR2 SASEGT come from the germline V gene. The CDR3 extends over 15 amino acids.

In this sample, this clonotype turned up many times. The chain recombines TRBV12-3 or TRBV12-4 with TRBJ1-2, with 9 bases identical to TRBD1. The CDR3 totals 16 residues. Trimming took 7 bases from V and 0 from J; bases not matched to a gene: 9. The CDR3 coding sequence is TGTGCCAGCAATATAGGACAGGGGCGTACTAACTATGGCTACACCTTC. Encoded protein: CASNIGQGRTNYGYTF.

Notes on this clonotype: A much larger clone differs from this one at a single base, so this may be a read error. The rearrangement links TRBV7-3 to TRBJ2-1; D remains unclear. The V gene's germline CDR1 is SGHTA and CDR2 FQGTGA. The V end lost 3 bases, the J end lost 9 bases, and 12 bases lay between the germline ends. CDR3 size: 13 residues. The CDR3 region has the DNA TGTGCCAGCAGCTTTAATATTCTGAGTGAGCAGTTCTTC. Protein: CASSFNILSEQFF.

Comment on this clonotype: A much bigger clone sits one base away, suggesting this may be a read error. The rearrangement links TRBV19 to TRBJ2-1; no definite D call. The length of the CDR3 is 15 residues. Germline CDR1 and CDR2: LNHDA and SQIVND (reference sequence). Written as DNA, the CDR3 is TGTGCCAGTAGTATAGGCGGATACTCCTACAATGAGCAGCTCTTC. This translates into CASSIGGYSYNEQLF.

This clonotype was recorded at least ten times. V usage is TRBV12-3 or TRBV12-4 and J usage is TRBJ2-5; TRBD2 might be the D (6 bases). The CDR3 totals 16 residues. V was clipped by 3 bases and J by 2 bases, with 16 bases between them. The CDR3 protein is CASSFGRLGSQETQYF. CDR3 DNA: TGTGCCAGCAGTTTCGGCCGACTAGGATCTCAAGAGACCCAGTACTTC.

This clonotype was seen a few times. Its ends do not fully match the called genes, so a read error is possible. This chain uses TRBV11-2 with TRBJ1-6, with 8 positions matching TRBD1. Per the germline V gene, CDR1 is SGHAT and CDR2 is FQNNGV. The CDR3 covers 13 residues. CDR3 in DNA: TGTGCCGGCAGCGTCAACAGGGGGGGACCCCTCCACTTT. It encodes CAGSVNRGGPLHF.

The chain recombines TRBV18 with TRBJ2-1; TRBD1 aligns across 9 bases. The V and J ends lost 5 bases and 4 bases, in that order; junction bases with no gene match: 9. Germline V gene lookup returns CDR1 KGHSH and CDR2 LQKENI. The CDR3 runs to 16 residues. Here the CDR3 reads CASSSRTGEGYNEQFF. The DNA for the CDR3 is TGTGCCAGCTCATCAAGGACAGGGGAAGGTTACAATGAGCAGTTCTTC.

The J gene is TRBJ1-2, the V gene TRBV29-1; D is uncertain. The CDR3 covers 12 residues. The germline CDR1 and CDR2 sequences are SQVTM and ANQGSEA. Trimming removed 3 bases at V and 0 bases at J, with 5 bases between. The chain's CDR3 is CSVDSPNYGYTF. In DNA form, the CDR3 reads TGCAGCGTTGACAGTCCTAACTATGGCTACACCTTC.

This clonotype was recorded a few times. Sequence at one end of the junction differs from germline and may be a read error. The J gene is TRBJ2-3, the V gene TRBV12-3 or TRBV12-4; tentative D call: TRBD2 (6 bases). CDR3 size: 14 residues. The CDR3: CASSLAQVPDTQYF. The CDR3 nucleotides read TGTGCCAGCAGTCTAGCGCAGGTCCCAGATACGCAGTATTTT.

V gene TRBV10-3 combines with J gene TRBJ2-5; 12 bases map to TRBD1. CDR3 size: 19 residues. Germline V gene data show CDR1 as ENHRY and CDR2 as SYGVKD. The V segment lost 5 bases and the J segment 1 base; nucleotides outside the gene matches: 14. The chain's CDR3 is CAISTGTGGDSLFQETQYF. As DNA, the CDR3 is TGTGCCATCAGTACCGGGACAGGGGGCGATTCCTTGTTCCAAGAGACCCAGTACTTC.

Concerning this clonotype: A read error may explain this, as a much larger clone is one base away. This chain joins TRBV12-3 or TRBV12-4 and TRBJ2-3; 10 nucleotides agree with TRBD2. The CDR3 has 15 amino acids. Trimming cost V 7 bases and J 2 bases; bases outside gene matches: 6. The chain's CDR3 is CASKQLAGTTDTQYF. CDR3 nucleotide sequence: TGTGCCAGCAAACAACTAGCGGGGACCACAGATACGCAGTATTTT.

This clonotype was seen ten or more times. This chain connects TRBV3-1 to TRBJ1-1; D is unresolved. Germline-derived CDR1 and CDR2 are LGHDT and YNNKEL (reference sequence). The ends were cut back, 1 base at V and 0 bases at J, with 9 bases in the middle. The CDR3 spans 15 residues. This CDR3 reads CASSQGNLLNTEAFF. The DNA of the CDR3 is TGTGCCAGCAGCCAAGGGAACCTGCTGAACACTGAAGCTTTCTTT.

The CDR3 region has the DNA TGTGCCAGCAGCTCGGGACGTTTTGGTGAGCAGTTCTTC. Translated: CASSSGRFGEQFF. This chain uses TRBV12-3 or TRBV12-4 with TRBJ2-1; either TRBD1 or TRBD2 may supply D (5 bases each). V was clipped by 6 bases and J by 9 bases, with 15 bases between them. This CDR3 is 13 amino acids long.

This clonotype turned up a few times. V and J are TRBV30 and TRBJ1-4, with a tentative D call TRBD1 (5 bases). Germline loops: CDR1 GTSNPN, CDR2 SVGIG (reference sequence). The CDR3 loop spans 14 amino acids. V shed 0 bases and J shed 3 bases, with 8 bases lying between them. In DNA, the CDR3 is TGTGCCTGGAGTGTACGGGACCCTAATGAAAAACTGTTTTTT. Residues: CAWSVRDPNEKLFF.

In this sample, this clonotype turned up many times. A much larger clone is a single base away; this may be a read error. The genes are TRBV7-2 and TRBJ2-3, with D hard to call. CDR3 length: 13 residues. CDR1 is SGHTA and CDR2 is FQGNSA in the germline V gene. Here the CDR3 DNA reads TGTGCCGGCAGCTTTTACGGCGACGATACGCAGTATTTT. Translation gives CAGSFYGDDTQYF.

This clonotype has just a few counts. The gene calls are TRBV6-1 and TRBJ1-5, with D unclear. Germline loops: CDR1 MNHNS, CDR2 SASEGT. This CDR3 has 15 amino acids. V was shortened by 5 bases and J by 2 bases, with 13 bases between the two germline ends. CDR3 coding DNA: TGTGCCAGCAGTTTCCGACTGTCGGGCAATCAGCCCCAGCATTTT. Residues: CASSFRLSGNQPQHF.

Concerning this clonotype: With a much larger clone just one base away, this may be a read error. CDR3 sequence reads: CASATTGRGDYTF. The CDR3, as DNA: TGTGCCAGCGCTACGACAGGGAGGGGTGACTACACCTTC. This chain connects TRBV27 to TRBJ1-2; 7 bases are a match to TRBD1. Germline V gene data show CDR1 as MNHEY and CDR2 as SMNVEV (reference sequence). This CDR3 spans 13 amino acids. The junction had 13 bases not matched to a gene; V was cut back by 8 bases and J by 10 bases.

The V gene is TRBV7-9, the J gene TRBJ2-3; 7 bases line up with TRBD1. The CDR3 extends over 11 amino acids. V lost 10 bases to trimming and J lost 5 bases; unmatched junction nucleotides: 3. CDR1 and CDR2 from the germline V gene are SEHNR and FQNEAQ (reference sequence). This CDR3 reads CAIPGGDTQYF. Here the CDR3 DNA reads TGTGCCATCCCAGGGGGAGATACGCAGTATTTT.

This chain joins TRBV6-1 and TRBJ2-2, with D perhaps TRBD2 (6 bases). The CDR3 is made up of 13 amino acids. The V end was cut by 8 bases, the J end by 3 bases, with 10 bases between. Germline V gene data show CDR1 as MNHNS and CDR2 as SASEGT. CDR3 residues: CASETRDTGELFF. The CDR3 coding sequence is TGTGCCAGCGAGACTAGGGACACCGGGGAGCTGTTTTTT.

The chain employs TRBV6-1 and TRBJ2-6, with D maybe TRBD1 (7 bases). CDR1 and CDR2 from the germline V gene are MNHNS and SASEGT. The V gene lost 6 bases and the J gene lost 2 bases, with 14 bases spanning the gap. The CDR3 is 16 residues long. In DNA, the CDR3 is TGTGCCAGCAGACAGGGGTCGGGGGCTGGGGCCAACGTCCTGACTTTC. This gives the protein CASRQGSGAGANVLTF.

This clonotype was picked up a small number of times. The V and J genes are TRBV18 and TRBJ2-2; the D gene is possibly TRBD1 (6 bases). The V gene's germline CDR1 is KGHSH and CDR2 LQKENI. The CDR3 has 14 amino acids. The V and J ends lost 8 bases and 0 bases respectively, with 10 bases between them. The CDR3 loop is CASPGVANTGELFF. CDR3 bases: TGTGCCAGCCCAGGGGTCGCGAACACCGGGGAGCTGTTTTTT.